The 9 T cell receptor beta chains listed next were all sequenced from one sample in a study of T cells in Graves' hyperthyroidism and ophthalmopathy (dated by TCRdb to between 2019 and 2020). The library was generated by multiplex PCR. Sequencing used an Illumina HiSeq 2000. The TCR beta CDR3 regions were amplified from the RNA transcripts. The first round of RT-PCR for the TCR CDR3 was performed with the HTBI primer set and the Qiagen OneStep RT-PCR kit. TCRdb ran its own pipeline on the public reads, namely fastp trimming at Q25 and MiXCR clone calling, and kept in-frame beta chains. CDR3 protein sequences are deduplicated, and each keeps its most common genes and DNA. This sample comprises more than 100,000 distinct CDR3 sequences, roughly 50% of them detected only once. Jointly, the top ten make up about 25% of the sample. The sequenced sample consisted of blood. The receptors originated from a man aged 40-50 years with Graves' hyperthyroidism.

This clonotype was recorded many times. The gene calls are TRBV6-5 and TRBJ2-1; TRBD1 matches 7 bases. This CDR3 has 14 residues. J lost 3 bases, V lost 6 bases, and 5 bases had no gene match. CDR1 MNHEY and CDR2 SVGAGI come from the germline V gene. CDR3 in DNA: TGTGCCAGCAGCCCCGGGACAGACTACAATGAGCAGTTCTTC. Amino acids: CASSPGTDYNEQFF.

This chain uses TRBV27 with TRBJ2-7, with 14 nucleotides matching TRBD2. Germline V gene data show CDR1 as MNHEY and CDR2 as SMNVEV (reference sequence). This CDR3 is built from 17 residues. V shed 2 bases, J shed 6 bases, and the junction held 9 bases outside the gene matches. This chain's CDR3 is CASSLPPGLAGVREQYF. In DNA form, the CDR3 reads TGTGCCAGCAGTTTACCCCCGGGACTAGCGGGGGTGCGCGAGCAGTACTTC.

The chain links TRBV2 to TRBJ2-3; tentatively, D is TRBD2 (5 bases). Germline V gives CDR1 SNHLY, CDR2 FYNNEI. This CDR3 comprises 15 residues. Deletions cut 11 bases from V and 0 bases from J, with 18 bases between. The CDR3 nucleotides are TGTGCCTGGAGAGGAGGAGCTACTAGCACAGATACGCAGTATTTT. The encoded protein is CAWRGGATSTDTQYF.

Remarks on this clonotype: This may stem from a read error, because a much larger clone lies one nucleotide away. The V call is TRBV5-4, the J call TRBJ2-3; 7 bases line up with TRBD2. From germline, CDR1 is SGHNT and CDR2 YYREEE (reference sequence). The CDR3 sequence is 14 residues long. V shed 0 bases and J 10 bases; nucleotides not matched to a gene: 8. CDR3: CASSLGRESGPQYF. For the CDR3, the DNA is TGTGCCAGCAGCTTGGGGCGGGAGTCCGGTCCGCAGTATTTT.

The rearrangement uses TRBV7-6 and TRBJ2-5; TRBD2 is a possible D gene (6 bases). Germline CDR1 reads SGHVS; CDR2 reads FNYEAQ. The CDR3 length is 14 residues. The V end lost 0 bases, the J end lost 4 bases, and 9 bases lay between the germline ends. Written as DNA, the CDR3 is TGTGCCAGCAGCTTAGCGTGGGGAGGAGAGACCCAGTACTTC. It yields the protein CASSLAWGGETQYF.

V is TRBV20-1 and J is TRBJ2-5; tentatively, D is TRBD1 (6 bases). The CDR3 runs 12 residues. Looked up from germline, CDR1 is DFQATT and CDR2 is SNEGSKA (reference sequence). V was pared by 2 bases and J by 5 bases, with 9 bases between. CDR3 coding DNA: TGCAGTGCTAGACGGCAGGGGGAGACCCAGTACTTC. Its translation: CSARRQGETQYF.

The sample holds many counts of this clonotype. V gene TRBV20-1 combines with J gene TRBJ2-3; no reliable D call. There are 15 residues in the CDR3. Trimming pared 4 bases from V and 4 bases from J, leaving 18 bases between. Germline V gene sequence: CDR1 DFQATT, CDR2 SNEGSKA (reference sequence). This chain's CDR3 is CSATRGAQASDTQYF. The CDR3 region has the DNA TGCAGTGCTACCCGAGGAGCCCAGGCTTCAGATACGCAGTATTTT.

In the case of this clonotype: No DNA is shown, since the ends of the CDR3 on it are uncertain; the CDR3 is the one TCRdb lists. This chain uses TRBV20-1 with TRBJ2-1; TRBD2 is the table's D call, not checked against the DNA. The CDR3 is made up of 18 amino acids, end residues included. Germline lookup yields CDR1 DFQATT and CDR2 SNEGSKA (reference sequence). CDR3 loop: CSFYICSARSGGWNEQFF.

This clonotype showed up many times. This chain uses TRBV5-5 with TRBJ1-1; D uncertain. The germline V gene has CDR1 SGHKS and CDR2 YYEKEE (reference sequence). Trimming cost V 4 bases and J 7 bases, with 17 bases left between them. This CDR3 contains 14 residues. The CDR3 DNA sequence: TGTGCCAGCAGCCTAACCTTTCCCCCAGGTGAAGCTTTCTTT. Its protein product is CASSLTFPPGEAFF.